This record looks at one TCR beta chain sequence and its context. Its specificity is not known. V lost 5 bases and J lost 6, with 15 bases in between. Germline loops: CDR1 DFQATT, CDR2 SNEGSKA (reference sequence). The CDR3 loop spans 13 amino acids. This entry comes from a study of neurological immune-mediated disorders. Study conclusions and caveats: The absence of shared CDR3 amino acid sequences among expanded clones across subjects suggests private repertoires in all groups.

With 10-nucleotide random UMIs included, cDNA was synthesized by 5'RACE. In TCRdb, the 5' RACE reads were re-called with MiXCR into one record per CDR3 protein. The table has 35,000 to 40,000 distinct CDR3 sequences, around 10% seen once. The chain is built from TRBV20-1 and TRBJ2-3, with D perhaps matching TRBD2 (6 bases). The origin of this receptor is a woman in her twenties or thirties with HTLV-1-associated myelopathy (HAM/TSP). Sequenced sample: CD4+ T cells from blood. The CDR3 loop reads CSAFCGDADTQYF. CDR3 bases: TGCAGTGCTTTTTGCGGGGACGCGGATACGCAGTATTTT.